This TCR beta chain is drawn from a study of molecular identifiers for immune sequencing clone quantification. Study-level results: In cases of identical TCR molecules sharing a barcode, highly expanded clone sizes could be underestimated. Under 1% of molecules in naive cells, but over 99% of effector molecules, belonged to clones above 20 RNA copies. Among roughly 910,000 naive cells, spiked Jurkat TCR RNA from a single cell was reportedly detectable.

This clonotype was detected many times. Antigen specificity is unknown. In TCRdb, the PCR reads were re-called with MiXCR into one record per CDR3 protein. The table includes approximately 670,000 distinct CDR3 sequences, just under 20% detected once. The receptor comes from a human donor in good health. Some libraries in this study had Jurkat cell RNA spiked in. The sample comprised naive CD8+ T cells from blood, with Jurkat cell RNA spiked in. Documented subset: FACS-sorted CD8+CD4-CCR7+CD45RA+ naive T cells.

DNA for the CDR3: TGCAGTGCTAGAGATACCGTCCCCGGCCCTATTTCACCCCTCCACTTT. Encoded protein: CSARDTVPGPISPLHF. This chain connects TRBV20-1 to TRBJ1-6; D gene uncertain. Germline lookup yields CDR1 DFQATT and CDR2 SNEGSKA (reference sequence). The length of the CDR3 is 16 residues. V was pared by 0 bases and J by 9 bases, with 18 bases between.